The rows below give T cell receptor beta chains drawn from one sample of a study of blood T cell repertoires in COVID-19. The method was immunoSEQ multiplex PCR; TCRdb's version includes in-frame clones alone and lacks a portion of them. The sample includes under 150,000 clones, approximately 88% seen only once; the top ten take approximately 1.2%. The specimen sequenced was PBMCs or T cells enriched from blood (not recorded which). The source of these receptors is a woman in her twenties or thirties with acute COVID-19. CDR3s include the opening cysteine and the closing phenylalanine or tryptophan. A D gene is named only where the DNA matches it firmly. Some rows mark clone size as missing; the rest say once, few, many or name a class of expanded clone.

CDR3 DNA | CDR3 protein | clone size | CDR3 length | J gene | D gene | V gene
TGCAGCGTTGAGGGTAAAACTAGCGGGAGTATCAATGAGCAGTTCTTC | CSVEGKTSGSINEQFF | NA | 16 | TRBJ2-1 | TRBD2 | TRBV29-1
TGTGCCACCAGCCCGGGACAGGGGAGGGAAGAGACCCAGTACTTC | CATSPGQGREETQYF | NA | 15 | TRBJ2-5 | TRBD1 | TRBV24-1
TGTGCCAGCAGCACTCAAAGCGGGAGGGCCTTTTTTGGCGGGGAGCTGTTTTTT | CASSTQSGRAFFGGELFF | NA | 18 | TRBJ2-2 | TRBD2 | TRBV9
TGTGCCAGCAGCTTGGCGGCTGGCGGGGGACCAGATACGCAGTATTTT | CASSLAAGGGPDTQYF | NA | 16 | TRBJ2-3 | TRBD2 | TRBV5-4
TGCGCCAGCAGCCAAGGTTTCGGCGGCTACTATGGCTACACCTTC | CASSQGFGGYYGYTF | NA | 15 | TRBJ1-2 | NA | TRBV4-1
TGTGCCAGCAGTTCCCTAGTGCGCTACACCTTC | CASSSLVRYTF | NA | 11 | TRBJ1-2 | NA | TRBV28
TGTGCCAGCAGCTTAGTATCTGCAGGGGGGACGGAACTGTTTTTT | CASSLVSAGGTELFF | NA | 15 | TRBJ1-4 | TRBD1 | TRBV7-9
TGTGCCAGCTCACCACCGGGGGGAGAGACCCAGTACTTC | CASSPPGGETQYF | NA | 13 | TRBJ2-5 | NA | TRBV18
TGTGCCAGCAGCTCGGTGCCAGGGGTGGACTATGGCTACACCTTC | CASSSVPGVDYGYTF | NA | 15 | TRBJ1-2 | NA | TRBV5-5
TGTGCCAGCACACTACAAGGGGGCTGGGCAGATACGCAGTATTTT | CASTLQGGWADTQYF | NA | 15 | TRBJ2-3 | TRBD1 | TRBV7-2
TGTGCCAGCAGTTACCGACAGGGCCACTCCTACGAGCAGTACTTC | CASSYRQGHSYEQYF | NA | 15 | TRBJ2-7 | TRBD1 | TRBV6-2/TRBV6-3
TGCGCCAGCAGCCAAGCTGGGCAGGGTGCACTGGGTGGCTACACCTTC | CASSQAGQGALGGYTF | few | 16 | TRBJ1-2 | NA | TRBV4-1
TGTGCCAGCAGCCCACCGGGACTAGCGGGCTACAATGAGCAGTTCTTC | CASSPPGLAGYNEQFF | NA | 16 | TRBJ2-1 | TRBD2 | TRBV7-6
TGTGCCAGCAGTTCTAGGGGGATCTATGGCTACACCTTC | CASSSRGIYGYTF | once | 13 | TRBJ1-2 | NA | TRBV12-3/TRBV12-4
TGTGCCAGCAGTGATAAGACAGGGGTCACTGAAGCTTTCTTT | CASSDKTGVTEAFF | NA | 14 | TRBJ1-1 | TRBD1 | TRBV2
TGTGCCAGCAGCTCTCAGGGAACGGGAGGGCAGGGTACGCAGTATTTT | CASSSQGTGGQGTQYF | NA | 16 | TRBJ2-3 | TRBD2 | TRBV11-2
TGTGCCAGCAGCTCAAGGACAGGGGCCGGAAACACCATATATTTT | CASSSRTGAGNTIYF | NA | 15 | TRBJ1-3 | TRBD1 | TRBV5-4
TGTGCCAGTGGGACTAGCGGGCGGTTCAATGAGCAGTTCTTC | CASGTSGRFNEQFF | medium-sized | 14 | TRBJ2-1 | TRBD2 | TRBV19
TGCGCCAGCAGCCAAGAAGTTGGGCCCACAGATACGCAGTATTTT | CASSQEVGPTDTQYF | once | 15 | TRBJ2-3 | NA | TRBV4-3
TGTGCCAGCAGCTTAGTCCTAGCGGGATCAGCAGATACGCAGTATTTT | CASSLVLAGSADTQYF | few | 16 | TRBJ2-3 | TRBD2 | TRBV13
TGTGCCAGCAGCCAAGGTGACAGGGATGCGTTCTTC | CASSQGDRDAFF | NA | 12 | TRBJ2-1 | TRBD1 | TRBV3-1/TRBV3-2
TGTGCCAGCAGCACGGACAGGACCGGGGAGCTGTTTTTT | CASSTDRTGELFF | NA | 13 | TRBJ2-2 | TRBD1 | TRBV7-9
TGTGCCAGCTCATCCCGGACAGGGGATGGCTACACCTTC | CASSSRTGDGYTF | once | 13 | TRBJ1-2 | TRBD1 | TRBV18
TGTGCCATCAGTGGACGGGACAGGGGCACTGAAGCTTTCTTT | CAISGRDRGTEAFF | NA | 14 | TRBJ1-1 | TRBD1 | TRBV10-3